This T cell receptor (beta chain) comes out of a study of spatial heterogeneity in lung cancer. The study, taken as a whole, reports: Of the expanded TCRs, ubiquitous and regional counts tracked the counts of ubiquitous and regional nonsynonymous mutations, respectively. Counts of expanded alpha and beta TCRs within tumors tracked the tumor nonsynonymous mutation count.

Per the germline V gene, CDR1 is DFQATT and CDR2 is SNEGSKA (reference sequence). V shed 6 bases and J 5 bases; nucleotides not matched to a gene: 5. CDR3 length equals 13 residues. Judged by abundance, this clonotype is medium-sized. Its antigen remains unidentified. Time point noted: sample taken at primary tumor resection. Donors were around 70 untreated early-stage non-small cell lung cancer patients. Tumor, nontumor lung or frozen PBMC supplied whole RNA that was sequenced unsorted. TCRdb re-analysed the 5' RACE reads in MiXCR, keeping a single row per CDR3 protein. Among 2,000 to 2,500 distinct CDR3 sequences listed, approximately 0.99% were seen once.

The sample in question was lung tumor tissue, obtained at surgery. This chain links TRBV20-1 with TRBJ2-5; 11 bases line up with TRBD2. The sequence derives from a male donor with early-stage non-small cell lung cancer. CDR3 region: CSAPRTSGETQYF. The CDR3 DNA reads as TGCAGTGCCCCCCGGACTAGCGGGGAGACCCAGTACTTC.